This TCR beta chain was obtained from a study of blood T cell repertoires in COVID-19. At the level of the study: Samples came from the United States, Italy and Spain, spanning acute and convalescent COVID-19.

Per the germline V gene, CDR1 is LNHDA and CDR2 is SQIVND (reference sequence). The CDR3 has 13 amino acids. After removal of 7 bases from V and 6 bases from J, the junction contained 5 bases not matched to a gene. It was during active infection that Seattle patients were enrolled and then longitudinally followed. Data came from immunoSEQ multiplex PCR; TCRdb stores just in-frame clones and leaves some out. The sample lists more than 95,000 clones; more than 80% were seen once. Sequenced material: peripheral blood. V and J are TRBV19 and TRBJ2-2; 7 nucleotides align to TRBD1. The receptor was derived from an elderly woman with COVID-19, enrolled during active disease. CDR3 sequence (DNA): TGTGCCAGTATGTCAGGGGGTGCCGGGGAGCTGTTTTTT. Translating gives CASMSGGAGELFF.